These T cell receptor beta chains were read from a single sample in a study of T cells in Graves' hyperthyroidism and ophthalmopathy. TCRdb re-derived calls from the multiplex PCR reads in MiXCR, one entry per CDR3 protein. This table has some 510,000 distinct CDR3 sequences, around 21% appearing once. Specimen: blood. These receptors came from a man between 18 and 29 years old with Graves' hyperthyroidism. CDR3s include the opening cysteine and the closing phenylalanine or tryptophan. D genes are given only for firm matches. Expanded clones get a size class; other rows say once, few or many, or leave the size out.

V	J	size	D	DNA	CDR3
TRBV11-2	TRBJ2-2	few	TRBD1	TGTGCCAGCAGCTTAGACGGGACAGGGGAGTCCACCGGGGAGCTGTTTTTT	CASSLDGTGESTGELFF
TRBV27	TRBJ1-3	many	-	TGTGCCAGCAGATGGCAGGTCTTCGGAAACACCATATATTTT	CASRWQVFGNTIYF
TRBV19	TRBJ1-1	many	TRBD1	TGTGCCAGTAGGCCAGGGGGGATGCCTGAAGCTTTCTTT	CASRPGGMPEAFF
TRBV3-1	TRBJ1-1	few	-	TGTGCCAGCAGCTCTACGGGGGAGGTTGAAGCTTTCTTT	CASSSTGEVEAFF
TRBV12-3/TRBV12-4	TRBJ1-1	many	-	TGTGCCAGCACCCGCGCGATTACAGGGCGGGTCACTGAAGCTTTCTTT	CASTRAITGRVTEAFF
TRBV13	TRBJ2-4	many	-	TGTGCCAGCAGCCCCCCAGTAGCCAAAAACATTCAGTACTTC	CASSPPVAKNIQYF
TRBV6-1	TRBJ2-2	-	TRBD2	TGTGCCAGCAGTGGCAACCCAGCGGGGGGCCCGAACACCGGGGAGCTGTTTTTT	CASSGNPAGGPNTGELFF
TRBV2	TRBJ1-5	-	-	TGTGCCAGCAGTGGGTTGGCCAAAAATCAGCCCCAGCATTTT	CASSGLAKNQPQHF
TRBV6-5	TRBJ2-7	-	-	TGTGCCAGCAGTTTATCGGGTCGGGGGGCCACCTACGAGCAGTACTTC	CASSLSGRGATYEQYF
TRBV7-9	TRBJ2-5	many	-	TGTGCCAGCAGCACCAGTGGGGGAAGGGGTGGAGAGACCCAGTACTTC	CASSTSGGRGGETQYF
TRBV7-6	TRBJ2-2	many	TRBD2	TGTGCCAGCAGCTTCCAAGCGGGGGCCCGTGCCGGGGAGCTGTTTTTT	CASSFQAGARAGELFF
TRBV6-2/TRBV6-3	TRBJ2-7	-	TRBD2	TGTGCCAGCAGTTACGGACTAGTTATTGAGCAGTACTTC	CASSYGLVIEQYF
TRBV7-2	TRBJ1-5	many	TRBD1	TGTGCCAGCAGCTTACAGGGGGCGGTTCAGCCCCAGCATTTT	CASSLQGAVQPQHF
TRBV11-2	TRBJ1-6	-	TRBD1	TGTGCCAGCAGCACCGGGACAGACCTTCCCCTCCACTTT	CASSTGTDLPLHF
TRBV12-3/TRBV12-4	TRBJ2-7	many	-	TGTGCCAGCAGTCCTCTCCCAACCGGGACGGCGTACGAGCAGTACTTC	CASSPLPTGTAYEQYF
TRBV27	TRBJ1-5	many	-	TGTGCCAGCAGCACCTTAAAGGAATCGAATCAGCCCCAGCATTTT	CASSTLKESNQPQHF
TRBV28	TRBJ2-5	many	-	TGTGCCAGCAGTTTGAAGCAAGAGACCCAGTACTTC	CASSLKQETQYF
TRBV10-3	TRBJ2-2	-	TRBD1	TGTGCCATCAGTCCACTTAGGACAGGAACAGCGAACACCGGGGAGCTGTTTTTT	CAISPLRTGTANTGELFF
TRBV11-2	TRBJ2-7	few	-	TGTGCCAGCAGGTATCCACCCTACGAGCAGTACTTC	CASRYPPYEQYF
TRBV4-2	TRBJ2-7	many	TRBD1	TGTGCCAGCAGCCCAGCACAGGGGGACATTGCCTACGAGCAGTACTTC	CASSPAQGDIAYEQYF
TRBV27	TRBJ2-2	many	TRBD2	TGTGCCAGCAGCCGGACTAGCGTCACCGGGGAGCTGTTTTTT	CASSRTSVTGELFF
TRBV2	TRBJ1-5	few	-	TGTGCCACCGGCGGGGGAAGCAATCAGCCCCAGCATTTT	CATGGGSNQPQHF
TRBV12-3/TRBV12-4	TRBJ2-7	-	TRBD2	TGTGCCAGCAGACAGAACTTCGGGACTAGCGGCGCTGGGCAGTACTTC	CASRQNFGTSGAGQYF
TRBV11-3	TRBJ2-7	many	TRBD2	TGTGCCAGCAGTTCCCCTAGCGGGGGCTCCTACGAGCAGTACTTC	CASSSPSGGSYEQYF
TRBV30	TRBJ1-2	many	TRBD1	TGTGCCTCCGAAATGACAGGGAGGTATGGCTACACCTTC	CASEMTGRYGYTF
TRBV4-2	TRBJ2-5	many	TRBD2	TGTGCCAGCAGCCACGGGGGGGAAGAGGAGACCCAGTACTTC	CASSHGGEEETQYF
TRBV12-3/TRBV12-4	TRBJ1-1	few	-	TGTGCCAGCAGTCCTGCGGGGGTAAAGGATCAGAAAGCTTTCTTT	CASSPAGVKDQKAFF
TRBV12-3/TRBV12-4	TRBJ1-6	many	-	TGTGCCGGTCGCGACTGGGCACATAATTCACCCCTCCACTTT	CAGRDWAHNSPLHF
TRBV5-6	TRBJ1-2	many	-	TGTGCCAGCAGCGGTGGACTGTATGGCTACGCCTTC	CASSGGLYGYAF
TRBV2	TRBJ2-1	many	-	TGTGCCAGCGGGTCCTACAATGAGCAGTTCTTC	CASGSYNEQFF
TRBV9	TRBJ1-1	many	-	TGTGCCAGCAGCGTCACGACCGACAGGAACATGAACACTGAAGCTTTCTTT	CASSVTTDRNMNTEAFF